Below, 27 T cell receptor beta chains from the same sample are listed, as sequenced in a study of cytomegalovirus exposure and HLA in healthy donors. PCR amplification relied on 60 Vbeta primers (plus 13 Jbeta primers). Assay: immunoSEQ multiplex PCR; the TCRdb copy retains only in-frame clones and omits some. This table holds roughly 180,000 clones, over 65% found once. Specimen: PBMCs. Every receptor here comes from a female donor in good health and CMV-seronegative.

V usage is TRBV18 and J usage is TRBJ2-1, with a weak D call TRBD1 (6 bases). CDR1 is KGHSH and CDR2 is LQKENI in the germline V gene. There are 15 residues in the CDR3. Trimming cost V 2 bases and J 8 bases, with 16 bases left between them. CDR3 DNA sequence: TGTGCCAGCTCACCAGGACAGAAACTGACCGATGAGCAGTTCTTC. Translating gives CASSPGQKLTDEQFF.

Only one count was recorded for this clone. V usage is TRBV4-3 and J usage is TRBJ2-6, with TRBD1 as a possible D gene (8 bases). The ends were cut back, 0 bases at V and 2 bases at J, with 20 bases in the middle. Germline V lookup: CDR1 LGHNA, CDR2 YSLEER. CDR3 length equals 20 residues. In DNA, the CDR3 is TGCGCCAGCAGCCAAGATAAGGGTTACAGGGGGGGAGCTGGGGCCAACGTCCTGACTTTC. The encoded protein is CASSQDKGYRGGAGANVLTF.

The J gene is TRBJ1-2, the V gene TRBV4-3, with TRBD1 as a possible D gene (5 bases). Germline CDR1 reads LGHNA; CDR2 reads YSLEER. The CDR3 spans 15 residues. V was clipped by 0 bases and J by 2 bases, with 10 bases between them. The CDR3 DNA reads TGCGCCAGCAGCCAAGAACGGACATTGAACTATGGCTACACCTTC. Encoded protein: CASSQERTLNYGYTF.

The chain carries TRBV27 and TRBJ2-5, with unresolved D. V was pared by 2 bases and J by 11 bases, with 18 bases between. The CDR3 sequence is 14 residues long. Germline values: CDR1 MNHEY, CDR2 SMNVEV (reference sequence). The CDR3 coding sequence is TGTGCCAGCAGTTTAGTCTCCCCGGTACGTGAGCAGTACTTC. Translation: CASSLVSPVREQYF.

As for this clone: Since no conserved phenylalanine or tryptophan closes the CDR3, a read error is the likely cause. No DNA is shown, since the ends of the CDR3 on it are uncertain; the CDR3 is the one TCRdb lists. The chain links TRBV28 to TRBJ1-5; the table's D call of TRBD1 was not tested on the DNA. The germline gives CDR1 MDHEN, CDR2 SYDVKM. The CDR3 comprises 15 residues, both ends counted. The CDR3 region is CASSLTGSFLTSSHI.

V gene TRBV4-2 combines with J gene TRBJ1-1; D might be TRBD1 (6 bases). V was trimmed by 1 base and J by 1 base, leaving 10 bases between them. The germline gives CDR1 LGHNA, CDR2 YNFKEQ. The CDR3 spans 15 residues. CDR3 loop: CASSQGQGTNTEAFF. DNA for the CDR3: TGTGCCAGCAGCCAAGGTCAGGGGACGAACACTGAAGCTTTCTTT.

The chain joins TRBV5-1 to TRBJ2-7; TRBD1 aligns across 9 bases. The ends lost 0 bases at V and 1 base at J; junction bases unmatched: 2. Germline V gene lookup returns CDR1 SGHRS and CDR2 YFSETQ. This CDR3 is built from 15 residues. The CDR3 loop is CASSLAGTGSYEQYF. CDR3 DNA sequence: TGCGCCAGCAGCTTGGCGGGGACAGGGTCCTACGAGCAGTACTTC.

V and J are TRBV11-1 and TRBJ2-4; TRBD1 aligns across 8 bases. Germline V lookup: CDR1 SGHAT, CDR2 FQDESV (reference sequence). CDR3 length: 12 amino acids. Unmatched junction bases numbered 3, after V lost 8 bases and J lost 6 bases. CDR3 coding DNA: TGTGCCAGCGGACAGGGAACAAACATTCAGTACTTC. Encoded protein: CASGQGTNIQYF.

The J gene is TRBJ2-3, the V gene TRBV7-2; the D is unclear. CDR3 length equals 15 residues. CDR1 and CDR2 from the germline V gene are SGHTA and FQGNSA. The germline V and J ends were trimmed by 5 bases and 1 base, with 13 bases remaining between them. The CDR3 reads CASSASRVGTDTQYF. CDR3 sequence (DNA): TGTGCCAGCAGCGCTTCTCGGGTCGGCACAGATACGCAGTATTTT.

The sample holds one count of this clone. The chain has TRBV18 and TRBJ2-5; no definite D call. The germline V and J ends were trimmed by 5 bases and 5 bases, with 6 bases remaining between them. This CDR3 comprises 11 residues. The germline V gene encodes CDR1 KGHSH and CDR2 LQKENI. Written as DNA, the CDR3 is TGTGCCAGCTCAAGAGAGGAGACCCAGTACTTC. Protein sequence: CASSREETQYF.

This clone appeared a few times. The chain has TRBV18 and TRBJ1-4; the match to TRBD1 covers 8 bases. The V segment lost 3 bases and the J segment 0 bases; nucleotides outside the gene matches: 9. The CDR3 runs to 18 residues. CDR1 KGHSH and CDR2 LQKENI come from the germline V gene. This CDR3 is CASSPRRQGLTTNEKLFF. As DNA, the CDR3 is TGTGCCAGCTCACCCCGCCGACAGGGGCTCACAACTAATGAAAAACTGTTTTTT.

This clone was detected a few times. The rearrangement links TRBV2 to TRBJ2-7; possible D gene TRBD1, 6 bases. Germline-derived CDR1 and CDR2 are SNHLY and FYNNEI. This CDR3 region has 14 residues. The V end lost 5 bases, the J end lost 5 bases, and 16 bases lay between the germline ends. CDR3 bases: TGTGCCAGCAGTCTGTACAGGGAAAATCACGAGCAGTACTTC. Translating it yields CASSLYRENHEQYF.

This chain joins TRBV10-3 and TRBJ2-5; D unresolved. The V end was cut by 4 bases, the J end by 1 base, with 13 bases between. This CDR3 is 15 amino acids long. CDR1 ENHRY and CDR2 SYGVKD come from the germline V gene. CDR3: CAISGSVAAQETQYF. CDR3 bases: TGTGCCATCAGTGGCAGTGTGGCGGCCCAAGAGACCCAGTACTTC.

This rearrangement joins TRBV6-5 to TRBJ2-5; possibly TRBD1 for D (5 bases). The V gene's germline CDR1 is MNHEY and CDR2 SVGAGI. There are 13 residues in the CDR3. V was clipped by 0 bases and J by 3 bases, with 5 bases between them. The CDR3 here is CASSYSGEETQYF. The DNA for the CDR3 is TGTGCCAGCAGTTACTCAGGGGAAGAGACCCAGTACTTC.

The CDR3 is CASSSPTPDNSPLHF. The CDR3 region has the DNA TGTGCCAGCAGCTCTCCTACTCCCGATAATTCACCCCTCCACTTT. The genes are TRBV5-4 and TRBJ1-6, with D unclear. The V gene lost 3 bases and the J gene lost 5 bases, with 12 bases spanning the gap. CDR3 length: 15 residues. Germline V gene sequence: CDR1 SGHNT, CDR2 YYREEE (reference sequence). The complete variable domain, with remaining parts taken from reference TRBV5-4 and TRBJ1-6, reads ETGVTQSPTHLIKTRGQQVTLRCSSQSGHNTVSWYQQALGQGPQFIFQYYREEENGRGNFPPRFSGLQFPNYSSELNVNALELDDSALYLCASSSPTPDNSPLHFGNGTRLTVT.

J is TRBJ2-1 and V is TRBV6-4; 9 nucleotides align to TRBD2. J gave up 2 bases and V 2 bases, and 1 base lay outside the gene matches. Per the germline V gene, CDR1 is MRHNA and CDR2 is SNTAGT. This CDR3 is built from 15 residues. The CDR3 sequence: CASSDASGAYNEQFF. In nucleotides, the CDR3 is TGTGCCAGCAGTGACGCTAGCGGGGCCTACAATGAGCAGTTCTTC.

The J gene is TRBJ1-3, the V gene TRBV10-3, with D hard to call. The CDR3 is made up of 13 amino acids. V gave up 4 bases and J gave up 0 bases, with 4 bases separating them. Looked up from germline, CDR1 is ENHRY and CDR2 is SYGVKD. For the CDR3, the DNA is TGTGCCATCAGTGGAGGCTCTGGAAACACCATATATTTT. This encodes CAISGGSGNTIYF.

V is TRBV30 and J is TRBJ2-5; the match to TRBD2 covers 7 bases. The trim removed 2 bases at V and 2 bases at J, leaving 5 bases unmatched. The CDR3 has 14 residues. Germline lookup yields CDR1 GTSNPN and CDR2 SVGIG (reference sequence). CDR3 sequence: CAWSRLAAQETQYF. Written as DNA, the CDR3 is TGTGCCTGGAGTCGGCTAGCGGCACAAGAGACCCAGTACTTC.

The sample holds a few counts of this clone. The CDR3 coding sequence is TGTGCCAGCGAGGGACTAGCGCAACCCAAGGGGACCAATGAGCAGTTCTTC. Its translation is CASEGLAQPKGTNEQFF. This rearrangement joins TRBV19 to TRBJ2-1, with 10 nucleotides matching TRBD2. V dropped 9 bases and J dropped 6; count of bases not matched to a gene: 17. This CDR3 is 17 amino acids long. CDR1 and CDR2 from the germline V gene are LNHDA and SQIVND (reference sequence).

The rearrangement joins TRBV2 to TRBJ1-5; perhaps TRBD1 as D (5 bases). The germline CDR1 and CDR2 sequences are SNHLY and FYNNEI. The V gene lost 4 bases and the J gene lost 1 base, with 14 bases spanning the gap. The CDR3 loop spans 16 amino acids. CDR3 protein: CASSVRGSASNQPQHF. CDR3 in DNA: TGTGCCAGCAGTGTAAGGGGCTCCGCGAGCAATCAGCCCCAGCATTTT.

This clone was detected once. This rearrangement joins TRBV5-8 to TRBJ2-3, with D tentatively TRBD2 (7 bases). The germline V gene has CDR1 SGHTS and CDR2 YDEGEE. Trimming removed 2 bases from V and 6 bases from J, with 19 bases in between. The CDR3 sequence is 16 residues long. CDR3 sequence (DNA): TGTGCCAGCAGCTTTCCCCGGACTAGGGGGGCCGATACGCAGTATTTT. This sequence encodes CASSFPRTRGADTQYF.

DNA of the CDR3: TGTGCCAGCAGTCCCGGGACAGGGACCTATGGCTACACCTTC. Translated: CASSPGTGTYGYTF. The V gene is TRBV5-6, the J gene TRBJ1-2, with 9 bases fitting TRBD1. V lost 5 bases, J lost 4 bases, and 6 bases stayed unmatched. The CDR3 is made up of 14 amino acids. Germline CDR1 SGHDT, CDR2 YYEEEE.

The CDR3: CASSLGNRKETQYF. The CDR3 DNA sequence: TGTGCCAGCAGCTTGGGTAATAGAAAAGAGACCCAGTACTTC. V gene TRBV5-4 combines with J gene TRBJ2-5; no clear D gene. Trimming removed 0 bases from V and 3 bases from J, with 9 bases in between. Germline lookup yields CDR1 SGHNT and CDR2 YYREEE (reference sequence). The CDR3 totals 14 residues.

This chain connects TRBV30 to TRBJ2-2; 7 bases map to TRBD1. The CDR3 is 18 residues long. With V trimmed by 2 bases and J by 1 base, 13 bases remained unmatched. Germline V gene lookup returns CDR1 GTSNPN and CDR2 SVGIG (reference sequence). The CDR3 sequence: CAWSTDTFDRENTGELFF. The DNA for the CDR3 is TGTGCCTGGAGTACTGATACCTTCGACAGGGAGAACACCGGGGAGCTGTTTTTT.

This sequence joins TRBV5-4 and TRBJ1-4, with TRBD1 identical over 9 bases. Germline CDR1 is SGHNT and CDR2 is YYREEE (reference sequence). Losses at the gene ends were 4 bases for V and 7 bases for J; bases not matched to a gene: 8. This CDR3 spans 15 amino acids. The CDR3 reads CASSVMGTGSEKLFF. The CDR3 coding sequence is TGTGCCAGCAGCGTGATGGGGACAGGGAGTGAAAAACTGTTTTTT.

This clone turned up a few times. This chain joins TRBV4-3 and TRBJ2-2; D might be TRBD1 (6 bases). CDR1 and CDR2 (germline): LGHNA, YSLEER. The CDR3 totals 18 residues. Between the trimmed V and J ends, which lost 1 base and 5 bases, there was a span of 20 bases. In DNA, the CDR3 is TGCGCCAGCAGCCAAGGCCCAGGGGCGCTCTTAGTGACCGGGGAGCTGTTTTTT. Protein: CASSQGPGALLVTGELFF.

This rearrangement joins TRBV19 to TRBJ1-2, with TRBD1 identical over 10 bases. V shed 5 bases and J 4 bases; nucleotides not matched to a gene: 4. Germline values: CDR1 LNHDA, CDR2 SQIVND (reference sequence). This CDR3 region has 14 residues. The DNA for the CDR3 is TGTGCCAGTAGTCTTCGGACAGGGGGCTATGGCTACACCTTC. Translation: CASSLRTGGYGYTF. The full variable domain, in which reference TRBV19 and TRBJ1-2 provide the parts outside the CDR3, is DGGITQSPKYLFRKEGQNVTLSCEQNLNHDAMYWYRQDPGQGLRLIYYSQIVNDFQKGDIAEGYSVSREKKESFPLTVTSAQKNPTAFYLCASSLRTGGYGYTFGSGTRLTVV.